This entry concerns a single T cell receptor beta chain. It has no known antigen specificity. Base qualities are not provided; no much larger clone lies one nucleotide away. TCRbeta CDR3 regions were amplified from genomic DNA using the immunoSEQ Assay, a bias-controlled multiplex PCR. Processing in the source paper ran as follows. Nucleated cell counts per sample were estimated from amplification of reference gene primers within the assay. To quantify the absolute abundance of each unique TCRbeta CDR3 rearrangement, sequence reads were collapsed and filtered. For each sample, productive Simpson clonality was calculated as the square root of Simpson's diversity index across productive rearrangements. The table comes from immuneACCESS by way of TCRdb, which keeps in-frame sequences with V and J called. Part of the clones is missing from these tables; in studies checked, under half for an unresolved V gene and the rest for unknown reasons. V, J and clone size were drawn from that table, and D and trimming were deduced from the DNA. For this sample the table gives 250,000 or so clones, of which roughly 84% were detected only once. The ten top clones hold 4.2% of the sample.

The collaborating institutions used their own protocols to collect whole blood in K2EDTA tubes. For TCRbeta analysis, collaborators shipped samples as frozen whole blood, isolated PBMCs, or DNA extracted from either of those sample types. At the junction V is shortened by 4 bases and J by 5 bases; bases outside the gene matches: 8. Looking up the germline V gene yields CDR1 SNHLY and CDR2 FYNNEI. The CDR3 spans 15 residues, from the cysteine through the phenylalanine. Solely the CDR3 DNA is kept, with 45 bases framed from the first base. This entry comes from a study of blood T cell repertoires in COVID-19 (dated by TCRdb to about 2020). With respect to the entire study: Collaborator samples came from the United States, Italy and Spain and covered acute and convalescent phases of COVID-19. The prospective study material was composed of cDNA or gDNA derived from T cells, B-cell-depleted T cells, or PBMCs. The dataset comprised deeply sampled blood TCRbeta repertoires from subjects exposed to, actively infected with, or recovered from COVID-19. The repertoires were released in a freely available public database intended as a resource for research on the immune response to SARS-CoV-2. The samples were drawn from the first 160 participants of the ongoing ImmuneRACE study and from over a thousand subjects provided by 6 global collaborators. Nearly every sample came with metadata listing a de-identified subject ID, COVID-19 status, age in years and sex. Where available, HLA class I and class II types were taken from metadata supplied by the sample provider and were not determined by assay-based typing. Results the study describes overall, beyond this receptor: Clinical and demographic metadata were provided uncurated, with the amount varying by source and participant.

Sequencing input: peripheral blood. This TCR was recovered from a man aged 60-69 years with acute or convalescent COVID-19. This chain is built from TRBV2 and TRBJ2-1; a stretch of 7 junction bases matches TRBD2. The nucleotide sequence is TGTGCCAGCAGTGTGGGCGGGAGTTTCAACAATGAGCAGTTCTTC. Translated, this is CASSVGGSFNNEQFF.